This TCR beta chain was recorded in a study of T cell responses to AZD1222 COVID-19 vaccine. The study, taken as a whole, reports: Distributed over spike, vaccine-associated CD4 TCRs predominated at 160-218 and 743-854. Nearly half of spike-specific TCRs reportedly target unmutated variant regions. Spike-specific TCRs gained breadth and depth after people received two AZD1222 doses. Donors were chiefly white British, with a greater number of females, and clonal diversity was perhaps underestimated.

Deletions cut 5 bases from V and 7 bases from J, with 12 bases between. The V gene's germline CDR1 is SGHTA and CDR2 FQGNSA. The CDR3 has 12 amino acids. With respect to this clone: Its antigen remains unknown.

Libraries were prepared by immunoSEQ multiplex PCR; TCRdb keeps only in-frame clonotypes and omits some of them. The sample lists roughly 89,000 clones, around 89% seen once, with approximately 5% in the top ten. The chain combines TRBV7-2 with TRBJ2-7; D not resolved. This specimen was peripheral blood, taken on day 0 of MenACWY control vaccination. The receptor was isolated from an adult in good health. The CDR3 reads CASSGRAGEQYF. CDR3 in DNA: TGTGCCAGCAGCGGACGGGCCGGAGAGCAGTACTTC.